The 6 T cell receptor beta chains listed next were all sequenced from one sample in a study of shared clonotypes between healthy human individuals. This table comes from immunoSEQ multiplex PCR, and its TCRdb copy is limited to in-frame clones, with some not included. The repertoire holds some 2.1 million clones, with 93% as singletons. Naive CD8 cells lacked CD45RO, underwent positive selection for CCR7 and left out terminally differentiated effector memory CD45RA+ cells. Sequencing input: naive CD8+ T cells from PBMCs. All receptors come from a man younger than 35 in good health. Some clones in this sample may be carry-over from other donors' samples.

This clone was counted a few times. The genes are TRBV5-1 and TRBJ1-1, with 7 bases identical to TRBD1. Per germline, CDR1 SGHRS and CDR2 YFSETQ. The CDR3 extends over 11 amino acids. Trimming cost V 3 bases and J 13 bases; bases outside gene matches: 6. As DNA, the CDR3 is TGCGCCAGCAGCTCAGGGACAGTAGATTTCTTT. It codes for CASSSGTVDFF.

V and J are TRBV28 and TRBJ1-2, with a tentative D call TRBD1 (5 bases). Germline lookup yields CDR1 MDHEN and CDR2 SYDVKM. This CDR3 has 14 amino acids. V was trimmed by 5 bases and J by 3 bases, leaving 13 bases between them. CDR3 loop: CASSLIETDYGYTF. The CDR3 DNA follows: TGTGCCAGCAGTCTTATTGAGACAGACTATGGCTACACCTTC.

This rearrangement joins TRBV4-3 to TRBJ2-1, with D unresolved. The CDR3 has 16 residues. Germline V gives CDR1 LGHNA, CDR2 YSLEER. Between the trimmed V and J ends, which lost 0 bases and 4 bases, there was a span of 13 bases. The CDR3 is CASSQEKDLLYNEQFF. The CDR3 bases are TGCGCCAGCAGCCAAGAAAAGGACCTGCTATACAATGAGCAGTTCTTC.

This clone was detected once. The chain joins TRBV6-6 to TRBJ1-1; tentatively, D is TRBD1 (5 bases). Per germline, CDR1 MNHNY and CDR2 SVGAGI (reference sequence). CDR3 length equals 14 residues. CDR3 nucleotide sequence: TGTGCGATAGGGGCGGGATTTGTGAACACTGAAGCTTTCTTT. Translating gives CAIGAGFVNTEAFF.

The CDR3 DNA follows: TGTGCCAGCAGCTTGCCCTTGGGGGGGGAAGAAAAACTGTTTTTT. Amino acids: CASSLPLGGEEKLFF. J is TRBJ1-4 and V is TRBV7-9; perhaps TRBD1 as D (5 bases). V was pared by 3 bases and J by 8 bases, with 16 bases between. The CDR3 extends over 15 amino acids. CDR1 and CDR2 from the germline V gene are SEHNR and FQNEAQ (reference sequence).

This clone has a handful of counts. The sample contains more than one DNA sequence encoding this CDR3. The V gene is TRBV6-5, the J gene TRBJ1-5, with D tentatively TRBD1 (6 bases). Germline V CDR1 and CDR2: MNHEY, SVGAGI. There are 15 residues in the CDR3. V was shortened by 0 bases and J by 4 bases, with 10 bases between the two germline ends. The CDR3 DNA reads as TGTGCCAGCAGTTACTCAGGACAGTCTAATCAGCCCCAGCATTTT. It is translated as CASSYSGQSNQPQHF.